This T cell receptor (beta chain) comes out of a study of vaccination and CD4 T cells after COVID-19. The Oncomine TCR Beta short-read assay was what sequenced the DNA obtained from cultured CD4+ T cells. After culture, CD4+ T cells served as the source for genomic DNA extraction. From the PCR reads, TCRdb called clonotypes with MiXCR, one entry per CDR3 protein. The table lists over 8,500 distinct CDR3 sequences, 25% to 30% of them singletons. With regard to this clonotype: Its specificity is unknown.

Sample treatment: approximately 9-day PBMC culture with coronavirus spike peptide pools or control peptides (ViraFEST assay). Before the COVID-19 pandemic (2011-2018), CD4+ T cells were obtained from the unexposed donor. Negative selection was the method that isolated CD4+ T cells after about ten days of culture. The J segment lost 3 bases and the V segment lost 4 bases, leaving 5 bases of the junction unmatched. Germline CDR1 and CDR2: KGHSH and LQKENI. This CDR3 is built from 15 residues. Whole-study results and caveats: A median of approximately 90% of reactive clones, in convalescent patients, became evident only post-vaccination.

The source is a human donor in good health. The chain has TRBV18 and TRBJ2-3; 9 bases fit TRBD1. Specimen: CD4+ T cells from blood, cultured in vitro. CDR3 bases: TGTGCCAGCTCACGAGACGGACAGGGGACAGATACGCAGTATTTT. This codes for CASSRDGQGTDTQYF.